The rows below give T cell receptor beta chains drawn from one sample of a study of T-cell memory formation after mild COVID-19. Each CDR3 protein is one row after TCRdb ran MiXCR on the 5' RACE reads. The sample yields 30,000 to 45,000 distinct CDR3 sequences, about an eighth seen once. Sequencing was done on a sample of PBMCs or a T cell subset sorted from them (not recorded which). Every receptor here comes from a man aged 18 to 35 who had mild COVID-19 (a few samples of this study predate the infection). Cell type and time point are not known. CDR3s include the opening cysteine and the closing phenylalanine or tryptophan. D genes are given only for firm matches. Expanded clones are given a class, and other clones once, few, many or no size at all.

J: TRBJ2-1
size: .
D: TRBD2
V: TRBV4-1
CDR3: CASSQRVAGGISGEQFF
DNA: TGCGCCAGCAGCCAGCGGGTAGCGGGGGGCATATCGGGTGAGCAGTTCTTC

J: TRBJ2-7
size: medium-sized
D: .
V: TRBV4-1
CDR3: CASSRDQNLGYEQYF
DNA: TGCGCCAGCAGCCGGGACCAAAACTTAGGCTACGAGCAGTACTTC

J: TRBJ1-6
size: many
D: TRBD1
V: TRBV4-3
CDR3: CASSQELGTGNSPLHF
DNA: TGCGCCAGCAGCCAAGAGCTGGGGACAGGGAATTCACCCCTCCACTTT

J: TRBJ2-3
size: many
D: .
V: TRBV6-4
CDR3: CASSEGRSTDTQYF
DNA: TGTGCCAGCAGTGAGGGGCGGAGCACAGATACGCAGTATTTT

J: TRBJ1-2
size: many
D: .
V: TRBV12-3/TRBV12-4
CDR3: CASSQNPPGGYTF
DNA: TGTGCCAGCAGCCAAAACCCCCCCGGTGGCTACACCTTC

J: TRBJ2-2
size: .
D: .
V: TRBV15
CDR3: CATSSGGLDTGELFF
DNA: TGTGCCACCAGCTCAGGCGGGCTCGACACCGGGGAGCTGTTTTTT

J: TRBJ1-4
size: few
D: TRBD1
V: TRBV4-2
CDR3: CASSQGGTGSEKLFF
DNA: TGTGCCAGCAGCCAAGGGGGGACAGGGAGCGAAAAACTGTTTTTT

J: TRBJ2-5
size: many
D: TRBD2
V: TRBV5-4
CDR3: CASSPSSGEGTQYF
DNA: TGTGCCAGCAGCCCCTCCAGCGGGGAGGGGACCCAGTACTTC

J: TRBJ2-3
size: many
D: TRBD2
V: TRBV7-3
CDR3: CASSSGLATDTQYF
DNA: TGTGCCAGCAGCTCCGGACTAGCAACAGATACGCAGTATTTT

J: TRBJ1-5
size: few
D: .
V: TRBV4-3
CDR3: CASSPGIGGPYSNQPQHF
DNA: TGCGCCAGCAGCCCCGGGATTGGAGGGCCGTATAGCAATCAGCCCCAGCATTTT

J: TRBJ2-5
size: many
D: TRBD1
V: TRBV27
CDR3: CASSIRQGQETQYF
DNA: TGTGCCAGCAGTATCCGACAGGGTCAAGAGACCCAGTACTTC

J: TRBJ2-6
size: many
D: .
V: TRBV6-5
CDR3: CASSYWAKSTSGANVLTF
DNA: TGTGCCAGCAGTTACTGGGCCAAGTCCACCTCTGGGGCCAACGTCCTGACTTTC

J: TRBJ2-3
size: many
D: .
V: TRBV7-3
CDR3: CASSQHPKSGGDTQYF
DNA: TGTGCCAGCAGCCAACACCCCAAGTCCGGGGGAGATACGCAGTATTTT

J: TRBJ2-2
size: many
D: .
V: TRBV12-3/TRBV12-4
CDR3: CASSFGRVTNTGELFF
DNA: TGTGCCAGCAGTTTTGGTAGGGTTACGAACACCGGGGAGCTGTTTTTT

J: TRBJ2-3
size: many
D: .
V: TRBV4-3
CDR3: CASSQEWQGPDTQYF
DNA: TGCGCCAGCAGCCAAGAGTGGCAGGGCCCAGATACGCAGTATTTT

J: TRBJ2-1
size: many
D: .
V: TRBV30
CDR3: CAWTKNSYNEQFF
DNA: TGTGCCTGGACAAAAAACTCCTACAATGAGCAGTTCTTC

J: TRBJ2-3
size: many
D: TRBD1
V: TRBV6-4
CDR3: CASSDGEGATDTQYF
DNA: TGTGCCAGCAGTGATGGAGAGGGGGCCACAGATACGCAGTATTTT

J: TRBJ1-6
size: many
D: .
V: TRBV12-3/TRBV12-4
CDR3: CASSLGRARSPLHF
DNA: TGTGCCAGCAGTTTAGGCAGGGCTCGATCACCCCTCCACTTT

J: TRBJ2-3
size: many
D: .
V: TRBV20-1
CDR3: CSAPGGGRADTQYF
DNA: TGCAGTGCCCCTGGAGGGGGGCGGGCCGATACGCAGTATTTT

J: TRBJ2-1
size: .
D: .
V: TRBV12-3/TRBV12-4
CDR3: CATIKDSYNEQFF
DNA: TGTGCCACGATAAAGGACAGTTACAATGAGCAGTTCTTC

J: TRBJ2-3
size: .
D: TRBD2
V: TRBV4-1
CDR3: CASSLEPGGSTDTQYF
DNA: TGCGCCAGCAGCCTAGAGCCCGGGGGGAGCACAGATACGCAGTATTTT

J: TRBJ2-3
size: many
D: TRBD2
V: TRBV5-4
CDR3: CASRPGTSGTDTQYF
DNA: TGTGCCAGCAGACCCGGGACTAGCGGCACAGATACGCAGTATTTT

J: TRBJ2-5
size: .
D: .
V: TRBV27
CDR3: CASSPVDRQETQYF
DNA: TGTGCCAGCAGTCCCGTGGACCGCCAGGAGACCCAGTACTTC

J: TRBJ1-5
size: many
D: .
V: TRBV12-3/TRBV12-4
CDR3: CASSFGDSNQPQHF
DNA: TGTGCCAGCAGTTTTGGGGATAGCAATCAGCCCCAGCATTTT

J: TRBJ2-1
size: many
D: .
V: TRBV7-9
CDR3: CASSSEVAGFDEQFF
DNA: TGTGCCAGCAGCTCAGAGGTGGCAGGGTTCGATGAGCAGTTCTTC

J: TRBJ2-3
size: many
D: TRBD2
V: TRBV12-3/TRBV12-4
CDR3: CASTPSGGAYTQYF
DNA: TGTGCCAGCACCCCTAGCGGGGGGGCGTATACGCAGTATTTT

J: TRBJ1-2
size: many
D: .
V: TRBV5-6
CDR3: CASSLVWQGEGYTF
DNA: TGTGCCAGCAGCTTGGTTTGGCAGGGTGAAGGCTACACCTTC

J: TRBJ1-1
size: many
D: .
V: TRBV12-3/TRBV12-4
CDR3: CASIHPRVNTEAFF
DNA: TGTGCCAGCATCCACCCGAGGGTGAACACTGAAGCTTTCTTT

J: TRBJ2-5
size: many
D: TRBD2
V: TRBV7-2
CDR3: CASSLQRGRETQYF
DNA: TGTGCCAGCAGCTTACAGCGGGGGCGTGAGACCCAGTACTTC

J: TRBJ1-6
size: many
D: .
V: TRBV13
CDR3: CASSLRDTNDLDSPLHF
DNA: TGTGCCAGCAGCTTAAGGGACACTAACGATCTAGATTCACCCCTCCACTTT

J: TRBJ2-1
size: many
D: TRBD1
V: TRBV12-3/TRBV12-4
CDR3: CASKKVGTGFNEQFF
DNA: TGTGCCAGCAAGAAGGTAGGGACAGGCTTCAATGAGCAGTTCTTC

J: TRBJ1-2
size: many
D: .
V: TRBV7-3
CDR3: CASSSQGNNYGYTF
DNA: TGTGCCAGCAGTTCTCAGGGGAATAACTATGGCTACACCTTC

J: TRBJ2-3
size: many
D: TRBD2
V: TRBV5-1
CDR3: CASSWTSGVVSDTQYF
DNA: TGCGCCAGCAGCTGGACTAGCGGGGTAGTATCAGATACGCAGTATTTT

J: TRBJ2-7
size: many
D: .
V: TRBV5-1
CDR3: CASSRDGYEQYF
DNA: TGCGCCAGCAGCCGGGACGGCTACGAGCAGTACTTC

J: TRBJ1-1
size: .
D: TRBD1
V: TRBV20-1
CDR3: CSARARDRGWSTEAFF
DNA: TGCAGTGCTAGAGCCCGGGACAGGGGATGGAGCACTGAAGCTTTCTTT

J: TRBJ1-1
size: few
D: .
V: TRBV7-9
CDR3: CASSFPGTEAFF
DNA: TGTGCCAGCAGCTTTCCTGGCACTGAAGCTTTCTTT

J: TRBJ2-7
size: many
D: .
V: TRBV11-2
CDR3: CASSLTQGHYEQYF
DNA: TGTGCCAGCAGCTTAACACAGGGTCATTACGAGCAGTACTTC